The subject of this entry is one T cell receptor beta chain. Antigen: not known. This sample was included in a study of cytomegalovirus exposure and HLA in healthy donors. Study results and caveats: Association with HLA alleles at 0.05 false discovery rate was found for 15,000 to 20,000 TCR beta sequences in a later analysis. Researchers catalogued about 150 TCR beta chains as cytomegalovirus-associated.

This CDR3 has 13 amino acids. Deletions cut 5 bases from V and 7 bases from J, with 11 bases between. Germline values: CDR1 LNHNV, CDR2 YYDKDF (reference sequence). This PCR relied on a set of 60 Vbeta primers and 13 Jbeta primers. The method was immunoSEQ multiplex PCR; TCRdb's version includes in-frame clones alone and lacks a portion of them. The sample shows 200,000 or so clones, about 80% of them seen only once. Sample: PBMCs. This receptor was taken from a middle-aged man in good health and CMV-seronegative. The V call is TRBV15, the J call TRBJ2-2, with a tentative D call TRBD1 (6 bases). CDR3 loop: CATSSGDSGELFF. DNA for the CDR3: TGTGCCACCAGCTCAGGGGATAGCGGGGAGCTGTTTTTT.